These 5 T cell receptor beta chains were sequenced from one sample in a study of tumor and adjacent non-tumor tissue in lung cancer (dated 2018 in TCRdb). Bulk unsorted tissue served as the source for RNA extraction, and RNA quality was assessed using a NanoDrop ND-1000 and an Agilent 2100. For the normal lung samples, distant non-tumor tissue was collected more than 3 cm away from the tumor edge. The library was made by multiplex PCR. The data were produced on an Illumina HiSeq 2500. Following protocols modified from ARM-PCR, the researchers constructed TCRbeta libraries through three rounds of nested PCR with primers (Table S4). Through fastp at Q25 and MiXCR, TCRdb rebuilt clones from the public reads, retaining in-frame beta chains. Each record represents a unique CDR3 protein, reported with the most common genes and DNA among its rows. For this sample there are over 100,000 distinct CDR3 sequences; 62% appear just once. 19% of the sample belongs to the ten largest clones.

Sample: distant non-tumor lung tissue. Receptor source: a man in his fifties or sixties with non-small cell lung cancer.

A remark on this clonotype: Compared with germline, one end of the junction differs, possibly owing to a read error. V usage is TRBV6-2 or TRBV6-3 and J usage is TRBJ2-1, with D uncertain. Per germline, CDR1 MNHEY and CDR2 SVGEGT. The length of the CDR3 is 14 residues. The CDR3 bases are TGTGCCAGCACCCAGACAAACTCCTACGATGAGCAGTTCTTC. This translates into CASTQTNSYDEQFF.

This clonotype was observed a single time. A much larger clone differs by one base, so this may be a read error. This sequence joins TRBV11-2 and TRBJ2-1, with a possible D match to TRBD2 (5 bases). The CDR3 extends over 14 amino acids. Trimming pared 0 bases from V and 10 bases from J, leaving 13 bases between. Looked up from germline, CDR1 is SGHAT and CDR2 is FQNNGV. The CDR3 here is CASSLEDLAGEQFF. The DNA of the CDR3 is TGTGCCAGCAGCTTAGAGGATCTAGCAGGCGAGCAGTTCTTC.

The sample holds a few counts of this clonotype. This may come from a read error, since a much larger clone is one base off. The chain joins TRBV28 to TRBJ2-7, with 7 bases identical to TRBD2. The CDR3 covers 12 residues. Germline V lookup: CDR1 MDHEN, CDR2 SYDVKM. With 11 bases clipped from V and 2 bases from J, the junction kept 6 bases outside the gene matches. The CDR3 reads CAGSGGAYEQYF. The CDR3 bases are TGTGCCGGCTCTGGGGGGGCCTACGAGCAGTACTTC.

Concerning this clonotype itself: The junction departs from germline at one end; a sequencing error may be responsible. The chain has TRBV6-5 and TRBJ1-2; 7 bases match TRBD1. The CDR3 sequence is 12 residues long. Per germline, CDR1 MNHEY and CDR2 SVGAGI. As DNA, the CDR3 is TGTGTCAGCAGTACAGGGGATCATGGCTACACCTTC. Its protein is CVSSTGDHGYTF.

In the case of this clonotype: Given a much more abundant clone one base away, this may be a read error. This rearrangement joins TRBV28 to TRBJ1-5, with D uncertain. CDR3 length: 16 amino acids. Trimming stripped 6 bases from V and 5 bases from J, with 20 bases between. Germline-derived CDR1 and CDR2 are MDHEN and SYDVKM. CDR3 nucleotides: TGTGCCAGCAGCCCCACAAGGGATGGGAGCGATCAGCCCCAGCATTTT. Translation: CASSPTRDGSDQPQHF.